The 26 T cell receptor beta chains reported below all come from one sample, sequenced in a study of early T cells in non-severe SARS-CoV-2 infection. TCRdb re-called the 5' RACE reads with MiXCR, one entry per CDR3 protein. The sample includes tens of thousands of distinct CDR3 sequences, under 11% of them seen just once. The sample taken for sequencing was whole blood. These receptors all stem from an adult who was a healthcare worker with PCR-confirmed SARS-CoV-2 infection or an uninfected control (not recorded which).

This clonotype was picked up many times. V gene TRBV29-1 combines with J gene TRBJ1-4; 7 positions match TRBD1. The CDR3 totals 12 residues. With V trimmed by 5 bases and J by 8 bases, 5 bases remained unmatched. Germline lookup yields CDR1 SQVTM and CDR2 ANQGSEA. Here the CDR3 DNA reads TGCAGCGTTACACAGGGGAGCGAAAAACTGTTTTTT. This sequence encodes CSVTQGSEKLFF.

There are many counts of this clonotype. This rearrangement joins TRBV12-3 or TRBV12-4 to TRBJ1-4; D perhaps matches TRBD1 (5 bases). The length of the CDR3 is 16 residues. V lost 0 bases and J lost 8, with 16 bases in between. This chain's CDR3 is CASSLAGAGAGEKLFF. The CDR3 nucleotides are TGTGCCAGCAGTTTAGCGGGAGCTGGGGCTGGGGAAAAACTGTTTTTT.

The chain uses TRBV12-3 or TRBV12-4 and TRBJ2-7, with 7 bases identical to TRBD2. The V gene end was trimmed by 5 bases and the J gene end by 0 bases; junction bases not matched to a gene: 7. The CDR3 length is 15 residues. CDR3 loop: CASSTTSRSSYEQYF. DNA of the CDR3: TGTGCCAGCAGTACGACTAGCCGAAGCTCCTACGAGCAGTACTTC.

The chain joins TRBV29-1 to TRBJ2-7; D is undetermined. Germline assignment: CDR1 SQVTM and CDR2 ANQGSEA. The CDR3 is 12 residues long. The ends were cut back, 2 bases at V and 5 bases at J, with 10 bases in the middle. CDR3: CSVESPGNEQYF. In DNA form, the CDR3 reads TGCAGCGTTGAATCGCCGGGCAACGAGCAGTACTTC.

This clonotype was picked up many times. The chain is built from TRBV5-1 and TRBJ1-6; maybe TRBD1 (5 bases). The CDR3 has 17 amino acids. Trimming pared 4 bases from V and 0 bases from J, leaving 14 bases between. The germline gives CDR1 SGHRS, CDR2 YFSETQ. In DNA, the CDR3 is TGCGCCAGCAGCCACTACGAGGGGAGCTCCTATAATTCACCCCTCCACTTT. Its protein product is CASSHYEGSSYNSPLHF.

The V call is TRBV19, the J call TRBJ2-6, with D possibly matching TRBD2 (5 bases). Germline values: CDR1 LNHDA, CDR2 SQIVND (reference sequence). The CDR3 is made up of 16 amino acids. Trimming removed 4 bases from V and 0 bases from J, with 10 bases in between. The CDR3 bases are TGTGCCAGTAGTACGGCAGGAGGCTCTGGGGCCAACGTCCTGACTTTC. Amino acid sequence: CASSTAGGSGANVLTF.

This clonotype has at least ten counts. V is TRBV29-1 and J is TRBJ2-3; weak D call: TRBD1 (6 bases). This CDR3 is 14 amino acids long. Germline-derived CDR1 and CDR2 are SQVTM and ANQGSEA. V lost 4 bases and J lost 3, with 14 bases in between. CDR3 sequence reads: CSVAETGNTDTQYF. The CDR3 DNA reads as TGCAGCGTTGCCGAGACAGGAAATACAGATACGCAGTATTTT.

This clonotype has just a few counts. At one end the junction does not follow the germline gene, possibly because of a read error. The chain combines TRBV6-5 with TRBJ1-2, with no clear D. Germline values: CDR1 MNHEY, CDR2 SVGAGI. This CDR3 spans 14 amino acids. CDR3 residues: CASSYSKRDYGYTF. The CDR3 DNA is TGTGCCAGCAGCTACTCGAAAAGGGACTATGGCTACACCTTC.

At least ten counts were recorded for this clonotype. The chain links TRBV21-1 to TRBJ1-6. TRBV21-1 is an annotated pseudogene. This CDR3 region has 11 residues. The CDR3 DNA reads as TGTGCCAGCAGCAACCCTTCACCCCTCCACTTT. It specifies CASSNPSPLHF.

The chain recombines TRBV18 with TRBJ2-7; TRBD1 matches 8 bases. Looked up from germline, CDR1 is KGHSH and CDR2 is LQKENI. J lost 4 bases, V lost 0 bases, and 5 bases had no gene match. The CDR3 is 15 residues long. The CDR3: CASSPPGQALYEQYF. CDR3 DNA: TGTGCCAGCTCACCACCGGGACAGGCCCTATACGAGCAGTACTTC.

Ten or more counts support this clonotype. One end of the junction is discordant with germline, which a read error may explain. V gene TRBV4-2 combines with J gene TRBJ2-1; 8 bases align to TRBD2. The CDR3 loop spans 16 amino acids. Germline CDR1 LGHNA, CDR2 YNFKEQ. CDR3 in amino acids: CASTQEDSGGPHEQFF. DNA for the CDR3: TGTGCCAGCACCCAAGAAGACAGCGGGGGACCCCATGAGCAGTTCTTC.

The table lists this clonotype with many counts. The chain couples TRBV27 to TRBJ1-5; D is uncertain. The CDR3 length is 15 residues. Germline V gene lookup returns CDR1 MNHEY and CDR2 SMNVEV (reference sequence). Trimming cost V 2 bases and J 3 bases, with 11 bases left between them. CDR3 loop: CASSLTSNFNQPQHF. CDR3 bases: TGTGCCAGCAGTTTAACGAGCAATTTCAATCAGCCCCAGCATTTT.

This clonotype has ten or more counts. The chain has TRBV6-6 and TRBJ1-2, with TRBD1 matching over 8 bases. The CDR3 has 17 amino acids. V trimming: 4 bases; J trimming: 0 bases; junction bases outside the gene matches: 10. Per germline, CDR1 MNHNY and CDR2 SVGAGI (reference sequence). The CDR3, as DNA: TGTGCCAGCAGTTCTAGGACAGGGCTGGGCTCTAACTATGGCTACACCTTC. Protein: CASSSRTGLGSNYGYTF.

This clonotype occurred many times. The chain employs TRBV12-3 or TRBV12-4 and TRBJ2-1, with a possible D match to TRBD1 (5 bases). Deletions cut 0 bases from V and 12 bases from J, with 9 bases between. The CDR3 length is 12 residues. The CDR3 region is CASSLARDRQFF. The CDR3 bases are TGTGCCAGCAGTTTAGCTAGAGACAGGCAGTTCTTC.

V is TRBV20-1 and J is TRBJ2-3; 10 bases map to TRBD2. The V segment lost 6 bases and the J segment 0 bases; nucleotides outside the gene matches: 6. Germline V gene data show CDR1 as DFQATT and CDR2 as SNEGSKA (reference sequence). The CDR3 has 15 amino acids. The DNA for the CDR3 is TGCAGTGCCAGACTAGCGGGTATTAGCACAGATACGCAGTATTTT. This gives the protein CSARLAGISTDTQYF.

The genes are TRBV28 and TRBJ2-7; D unresolved. The CDR3 spans 14 residues. Germline V gene sequence: CDR1 MDHEN, CDR2 SYDVKM. V gave up 3 bases and J gave up 0 bases, with 9 bases separating them. CDR3 bases: TGTGCCAGCAGTTTTTCCCGCGCCTCCTACGAGCAGTACTTC. This sequence encodes CASSFSRASYEQYF.

This clonotype was detected a few times. V gene TRBV3-1 combines with J gene TRBJ2-3; 7 bases match TRBD1. Germline loops: CDR1 LGHDT, CDR2 YNNKEL (reference sequence). V shed 1 base and J 10 bases; nucleotides not matched to a gene: 5. This CDR3 has 13 residues. CDR3: CASSQANRGSQYF. The CDR3, as DNA: TGTGCCAGCAGCCAAGCCAACAGGGGTTCGCAGTATTTT.

The chain links TRBV19 to TRBJ2-1; TRBD1 matches 7 bases. Per the germline V gene, CDR1 is LNHDA and CDR2 is SQIVND (reference sequence). CDR3 length: 16 amino acids. V shed 5 bases, J shed 1 base, and the junction held 8 bases outside the gene matches. CDR3 in amino acids: CASSSRTGRSYNEQFF. CDR3 in DNA: TGTGCCAGTAGTTCTCGGACAGGCCGGTCCTACAATGAGCAGTTCTTC.

Many counts were recorded for this clonotype. The chain couples TRBV7-2 to TRBJ1-2, with TRBD1 matching over 9 bases. V lost 5 bases, J lost 4 bases, and 5 bases stayed unmatched. This CDR3 is 14 amino acids long. Germline CDR1 is SGHTA and CDR2 is FQGNSA. In nucleotides, the CDR3 is TGTGCCAGCAGCATACAACAGGGGGCCTATGGCTACACCTTC. As protein: CASSIQQGAYGYTF.

This clonotype has at least ten counts. V usage is TRBV7-2 and J usage is TRBJ2-5, with D possibly being TRBD1 (6 bases). Between the trimmed V and J ends, which lost 1 base and 5 bases, there was a span of 8 bases. Looked up from germline, CDR1 is SGHTA and CDR2 is FQGNSA. This CDR3 comprises 13 residues. CDR3 DNA sequence: TGTGCCAGCAGCTTAGGTCAGGGGGAGACCCAGTACTTC. Translated, it gives CASSLGQGETQYF. The full variable domain, its missing parts supplied by reference TRBV7-2 and TRBJ2-5, is GAGVSQSPSNKVTEKGKDVELRCDPISGHTALYWYRQSLGQGLEFLIYFQGNSAPDKSGLPSDRFSAERTGGSVSTLTIQRTQQEDSAVYLCASSLGQGETQYFGPGTRLLVL.

This sequence joins TRBV2 and TRBJ1-5; tentative D call: TRBD1 (5 bases). Germline V lookup: CDR1 SNHLY, CDR2 FYNNEI. Deletions cut 6 bases from V and 4 bases from J, with 13 bases between. The CDR3 is 14 residues long. The CDR3 DNA is TGTGCCAGCAGCCCGGGGGAGGGAAATCAGCCCCAGCATTTT. Protein: CASSPGEGNQPQHF.

This clonotype was found a few times. V and J are TRBV24-1 and TRBJ2-1; 12 bases match TRBD2. The V gene end was trimmed by 4 bases and the J gene end by 10 bases; junction bases not matched to a gene: 10. In germline, CDR1 is KGHDR, CDR2 SFDVKD. The CDR3 has 16 amino acids. The CDR3 protein is CATSESSGRANGEQFF. The CDR3 DNA reads TGTGCCACCAGTGAATCTAGCGGGAGGGCCAATGGAGAGCAGTTCTTC.

This clonotype was detected many times. This chain joins TRBV2 and TRBJ2-1; 7 positions match TRBD1. Germline assignment: CDR1 SNHLY and CDR2 FYNNEI. The junction had 1 base not matched to a gene; V was cut back by 8 bases and J by 12 bases. The CDR3 spans 9 residues. The CDR3 DNA is TGTGCCAGCCAGGGGGTGCAGTTCTTC. Protein: CASQGVQFF.

The table lists this clonotype with many counts. The chain couples TRBV18 to TRBJ1-3, with D maybe TRBD1 (6 bases). The ends were cut back, 6 bases at V and 1 base at J, with 19 bases in the middle. Germline V lookup: CDR1 KGHSH, CDR2 LQKENI. The CDR3 consists of 17 residues. The CDR3 sequence: CASSLLTGAQSGNTIYF. CDR3 DNA sequence: TGTGCCAGCTCCCTTTTGACGGGGGCTCAATCTGGAAACACCATATATTTT.

The chain is built from TRBV10-1 and TRBJ1-2; TRBD1 might be the D (5 bases). Germline CDR1 reads WNHNN; CDR2 reads SYGVQD (reference sequence). The CDR3 is made up of 11 amino acids. The CDR3 reads CLVGGYRLKTF. CDR3 bases: TGCCTAGTTGGGGGATATCGGTTAAAAACCTTC.

This clonotype was detected only a few times. The V call is TRBV6-5, the J call TRBJ2-5; 7 positions agree with TRBD2. The CDR3 has 14 residues. V lost 6 bases and J lost 4; bases outside the gene matches: 8. The germline V gene encodes CDR1 MNHEY and CDR2 SVGAGI. As DNA, the CDR3 is TGTGCCAGCAGATACGGGGGGACGGGAGAGACCCAGTACTTC. Residues: CASRYGGTGETQYF.